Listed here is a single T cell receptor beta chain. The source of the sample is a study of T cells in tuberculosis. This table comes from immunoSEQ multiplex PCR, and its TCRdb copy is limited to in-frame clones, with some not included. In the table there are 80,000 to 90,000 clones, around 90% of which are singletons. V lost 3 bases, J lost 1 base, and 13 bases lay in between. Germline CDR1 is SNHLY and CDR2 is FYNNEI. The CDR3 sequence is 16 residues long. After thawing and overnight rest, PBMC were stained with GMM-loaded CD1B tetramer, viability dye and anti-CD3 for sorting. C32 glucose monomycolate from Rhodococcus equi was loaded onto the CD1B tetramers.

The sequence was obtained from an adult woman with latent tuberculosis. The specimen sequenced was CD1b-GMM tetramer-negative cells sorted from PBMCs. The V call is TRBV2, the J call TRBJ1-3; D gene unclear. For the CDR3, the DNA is TGTGCCAGCAGTGACGCCAGTCAGAAATCTGGAAACACCATATATTTT. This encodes CASSDASQKSGNTIYF.